This T cell receptor (beta chain) was sequenced for a study of control samples from healthy donors and cancer patients. Measured with immunoSEQ multiplex PCR; TCRdb has only the in-frame clones, and not every one. Seen here are about 51,000 clones, approximately 89% observed once, and the top ten hold around 1.4%. Trimming shortened V by 4 bases and J by 1 base, and 18 bases separated the two germline ends. CDR3 size: 17 residues. The germline V gene encodes CDR1 MDHEN and CDR2 SYDVKM. This clonotype was sampled from a man aged 35 to 55 with colorectal cancer. The gene calls are TRBV28 and TRBJ2-3; maybe TRBD1 (5 bases). The specimen was PBMCs. CDR3 sequence: CASSYLGPWGGTDTQYF. In DNA form, the CDR3 reads TGTGCCAGCAGTTACTTGGGGCCGTGGGGTGGCACAGATACGCAGTATTTT. Full variable domain (missing parts from reference TRBV28 and TRBJ2-3): DVKVTQSSRYLVKRTGEKVFLECVQDMDHENMFWYRQDPGLGLRLIYFSYDVKMKEKGDIPEGYSVSREKKERFSLILESASTNQTSMYLCASSYLGPWGGTDTQYFGPGTRLTVL.